Listed below are T cell receptor beta chains from one sample, sequenced in a study of T cells in Graves' hyperthyroidism and ophthalmopathy. TCRdb reprocessed the multiplex PCR reads via MiXCR and lists one record per CDR3 protein. The sample lists 350,000 to 450,000 distinct CDR3 sequences; about 18% were seen once. The sample consisted of blood. All receptors come from a woman aged 30 to 39 with Graves' hyperthyroidism that later progressed to Graves' ophthalmopathy. Both conserved end residues are part of each CDR3. D genes are given only for firm matches. Not all rows give a size; the values are once, few, many and, for expanded clones, a class.

>TRBJ1-2|many|14|.|TRBV27
TGTGCCAGCAGTTCCCAGACAGCTAACTATGGCTACACCTTC
CASSSQTANYGYTF
>TRBJ2-2|many|15|.|TRBV28
TGTGCCAGCCGCCAGGGGCAGTTCAACACCGGGGAGCTGTTTTTT
CASRQGQFNTGELFF
>TRBJ2-3|few|17|TRBD2|TRBV30
TGTGCCTGGAGTGCCTCAAACCAGCGGGAGAAACCGGATACGCAGTATTTT
CAWSASNQREKPDTQYF
>TRBJ1-1|many|14|TRBD1|TRBV13
TGTGCCAGCAGAGACAGGGGGTTGAACACTGAAGCTTTCTTT
CASRDRGLNTEAFF
>TRBJ2-1|many|16|TRBD1|TRBV11-2
TGTGCCAGCAGCTTACACGAGGGGGCATGGAACAATGAGCAGTTCTTC
CASSLHEGAWNNEQFF
>TRBJ1-3|.|18|TRBD1|TRBV9
TGTGCCAGCTCGCGAAGCCGGGACAGGGTGAAATATGGAAACACCGTATATTTT
CASSRSRDRVKYGNTVYF
>TRBJ2-1|many|21|TRBD2|TRBV15
TGTGCCACCAGCAGAGGCCAACTGACTAGCGGGCTTATCCCCTCCTACAATGAGCAGTTCTTC
CATSRGQLTSGLIPSYNEQFF
>TRBJ2-1|.|15|.|TRBV27
TGTGCCTGCAGTTTATTACAGGGTTTTGCCAATGAGCAGTTCTTC
CACSLLQGFANEQFF
>TRBJ2-7|many|14|TRBD1|TRBV2
TGTGCCAGCAGGCGGACAGGGATCGGCTACGAGCAGTACTTC
CASRRTGIGYEQYF
>TRBJ1-5|.|15|TRBD1|TRBV4-1
TGCGCCAGCAGCCAAGGACAGGGCTACAATCAGCCCCAGCATTTT
CASSQGQGYNQPQHF
>TRBJ1-5|few|15|TRBD1|TRBV20-1
TGCAGTGCTGGGGACAGGGATCGTCTTAATCAGCCCCAGCATTTT
CSAGDRDRLNQPQHF
>TRBJ1-2|many|16|.|TRBV3-1
TGTGCCAGCAGCCATGCCGCCGGACAGCAATACTATGGCTACACCTTC
CASSHAAGQQYYGYTF
>TRBJ2-7|many|13|.|TRBV20-1
TGCAGTGCTAGATCCAGGGAAAACTACGAGCAGTACTTC
CSARSRENYEQYF
>TRBJ2-5|.|15|TRBD2|TRBV20-1
TGCAGTGCTATGACTAGCGGGAGTTTGGGAGAGACCCAGTACTTC
CSAMTSGSLGETQYF
>TRBJ2-3|.|12|TRBD2|TRBV10-3
TGTGCCATCTGGGGGGGTCTAAATACGCAGTATTTT
CAIWGGLNTQYF
>TRBJ2-5|many|12|.|TRBV2
TGTGCCAGCAGTCGGCTGGGGGAGACCCAGTACTTC
CASSRLGETQYF
>TRBJ1-2|.|13|.|TRBV12-3/TRBV12-4
TGTGCCAGCAGGGGGGGGGGGGACTATGGCTACACCTTC
CASRGGGDYGYTF
>TRBJ2-4|.|16|.|TRBV18
TGTGCCAGCTCACCAGACCGGGCGAGGGCCAAAAACATTCAGTACTTC
CASSPDRARAKNIQYF
>TRBJ2-7|many|13|.|TRBV11-2
TGTGCCAGCAGCCCTGGGCGCTATCGCGAGCAGTACTTC
CASSPGRYREQYF
>TRBJ1-5|few|14|.|TRBV10-3
TGTGCCACAAGAAAGGCACTGGGCAATCAGCCCCAGCATTTT
CATRKALGNQPQHF
>TRBJ1-2|once|17|TRBD1|TRBV4-1
TGCGCCAGCAGCTGGGGTCCTAAGGGACAGGGGTGGAGTGGCTACACCTTC
CASSWGPKGQGWSGYTF
>TRBJ1-1|.|18|.|TRBV6-2/TRBV6-3
TGTGCCAGCAGTTACCCGGCATCGGCCGACAGGTTCGGTACTGAAGCTTTCTTT
CASSYPASADRFGTEAFF
>TRBJ2-2|many|12|.|TRBV20-1
TGCAGTGCTCCGGGCGCGGCCGGGGAGCTGTTTTTT
CSAPGAAGELFF
>TRBJ1-1|.|12|.|TRBV2
TGTGCCAGCAGTGGTGAGACAGATGAAGCTTTCTTT
CASSGETDEAFF
>TRBJ1-5|.|14|.|TRBV6-1
TGTGCCAGCCTCCGGACGTGCGTAAGTAAGCCCCAGCATTTT
CASLRTCVSKPQHF
>TRBJ2-5|many|14|.|TRBV6-2/TRBV6-3
TGTGCCAGCGGCCCCCCGCAGCGATATAAGCCCCCGTACTTC
CASGPPQRYKPPYF
>TRBJ1-3|many|14|.|TRBV30
TGTGCCTGGAGTGGAGGACACTCTGGAAACACCATATATTTT
CAWSGGHSGNTIYF
>TRBJ2-3|few|16|.|TRBV20-1
TGCAGTGCTAGTCTATTAGCGGAATCTTACACAGATACGCAGTATTTT
CSASLLAESYTDTQYF
>TRBJ2-7|many|16|TRBD2|TRBV25-1
TGTGCCAGCAGTGAATCGACTAGCGGGAGCTCCTACGAGCAGTACTTC
CASSESTSGSSYEQYF
>TRBJ1-2|many|12|.|TRBV27
TGTGCCAGCGCGTCCTCTAGGGGTGGCTACACCTTC
CASASSRGGYTF
>TRBJ2-2|few|15|.|TRBV18
TGTGCCAGCTCCTGGGGCCGTGTGAACACCGGGGAGCTGTTTTTT
CASSWGRVNTGELFF
>TRBJ2-1|few|16|TRBD2|TRBV19
TGTGCCAGCAACGATTACCTAGCGGGGGGCCAAAATGAGCAGTTCTTC
CASNDYLAGGQNEQFF
>TRBJ2-1|few|17|TRBD2|TRBV5-1
TGCGCCAGCAGCTACCGGGCGGGAGTATTCCGGTACAATGAGCAGTTCTTC
CASSYRAGVFRYNEQFF
>TRBJ1-5|few|16|TRBD1|TRBV4-1
TGCGCCAGCAGCCAGACCGGGACAGGGGGCTACCAGCCCCAGCATTTT
CASSQTGTGGYQPQHF
>TRBJ2-2|.|14|.|TRBV4-1
TGCGCCACTCGACCTAGCGCCCTAAACGGGGAGCTGTTTTTT
CATRPSALNGELFF
>TRBJ2-7|.|14|.|TRBV20-1
TGCAGTGCTAGCGCCGGGGACGGAGCCTACGAGCAGTACTTC
CSASAGDGAYEQYF
>TRBJ1-2|many|15|.|TRBV7-9
TGTGCCAGCAGATTCCGGGGGGGGCAGACGAATGGCTACACCTTC
CASRFRGGQTNGYTF
>TRBJ2-7|many|15|.|TRBV28
TGTGCCAGCAGTTTATATTCGGGGGCCTCCTACGAGCAGTACTTC
CASSLYSGASYEQYF
>TRBJ1-1|.|15|.|TRBV20-1
TGCAGTGCCGTCCTTGCACAGAGAGTCGCCTACGAAGCTTTCTTT
CSAVLAQRVAYEAFF
>TRBJ2-7|.|13|.|TRBV20-1
TGCAGTGCTAGTCTCCCACTTACCTACGAGCAGTACTTC
CSASLPLTYEQYF
>TRBJ1-5|.|16|TRBD1|TRBV27
TGTGCCAGCAGTTTAGGACAGGGAAATAGCAATCAGCCCCAGCATTTT
CASSLGQGNSNQPQHF
>TRBJ2-1|many|15|.|TRBV4-1
TGCGCCAGCAGCCAATTAGCGCTAAGGGTAAATGAGCAGTTCTTC
CASSQLALRVNEQFF
>TRBJ1-4|few|16|.|TRBV4-1
TGCGCCAGCAGACGGGGGGAACTATCAACTAATGAAAAACTGTTTTTT
CASRRGELSTNEKLFF
>TRBJ2-7|once|12|.|TRBV27
TGTGCCAGCAGGCAGGGGTCGAGCGAGCAGTACTTC
CASRQGSSEQYF
>TRBJ1-2|many|11|.|TRBV6-2/TRBV6-3
TGTGCCAGCAGCTCTTTGTATGGCTACACCTTC
CASSSLYGYTF
>TRBJ1-1|many|12|TRBD1|TRBV30
TGTGCCTGGAGGATAAAGACAGGGCATGCTTTCTTT
CAWRIKTGHAFF
>TRBJ1-1|many|14|.|TRBV7-2
TGTGCCAGCAGGGAAAAAAGCATGAACACTGAAGCTTTCTTT
CASREKSMNTEAFF
>TRBJ2-3|many|12|.|TRBV5-1
TGCGCCAGCAGTCCAGACAGCGATACGCAGTATTTT
CASSPDSDTQYF
>TRBJ2-1|many|14|TRBD1|TRBV2
TGTGCCACTCACGAGGACAGGGGAACGAATGAGCAGTTCTTC
CATHEDRGTNEQFF
>TRBJ1-2|many|16|.|TRBV27
TGTGCCAGCAGTTCGAATCGGTTGCGGGGACGCTATGGCTACACCTTC
CASSSNRLRGRYGYTF
>TRBJ2-1|.|14|.|TRBV6-1
TGTGCCAGCCGCCCAGGGGGCGGGGGAAGTGAGCAGTTCTTC
CASRPGGGGSEQFF
>TRBJ1-1|many|13|.|TRBV12-5
TGTGCTAGTGGTTTGGGACCCCAAAATGAAGCTTTCTTT
CASGLGPQNEAFF